This passage covers 28 T cell receptor beta chains from one sample sequenced in a study of OX40 agonist ivuxolimab in advanced cancers. This table comes from immunoSEQ multiplex PCR, and its TCRdb copy is limited to in-frame clones, with some not included. The table lists some 74,000 clones, 65% to 90% of them singletons. Sequencing used CD4+ or CD8+ T cells sorted from blood, obtained in a trial of the OX40 agonist ivuxolimab. The receptor source for this set is an adult with an advanced solid tumor such as melanoma, head and neck, liver or kidney cancer.

The chain is built from TRBV18 and TRBJ2-1, with D perhaps matching TRBD2 (5 bases). The CDR3 runs to 11 residues. Germline V gene lookup returns CDR1 KGHSH and CDR2 LQKENI. V was pared by 3 bases and J by 8 bases, with 5 bases between. DNA for the CDR3: TGTGCCAGCTCACCGGACTATGAGCAGTTCTTC. As protein: CASSPDYEQFF.

This chain connects TRBV25-1 to TRBJ2-3; D gene uncertain. Germline CDR1 is MGHDK and CDR2 is SYGVNS. V was clipped by 6 bases and J by 1 base, with 8 bases between them. This CDR3 is 13 amino acids long. The CDR3 protein is CASRGSGTDTQYF. The CDR3 coding sequence is TGTGCCAGCAGAGGGTCCGGCACAGATACGCAGTATTTT.

Of note for this clone: In the same sample, other DNA sequences code for this CDR3. CDR3 nucleotides: TGTGCCAGCAGCCAAGATCCCAGCTCTGGAAACACCATATATTTT. Protein sequence: CASSQDPSSGNTIYF. The chain joins TRBV4-2 to TRBJ1-3; D gene ambiguous. The CDR3 extends over 15 amino acids. V lost 0 bases to trimming and J lost 0 bases, with 6 bases between them. Germline V CDR1 and CDR2: LGHNA, YNFKEQ.

The V call is TRBV30, the J call TRBJ1-1; D gene ambiguous. Trimming stripped 1 base from V and 2 bases from J, with 14 bases between. CDR1 and CDR2 from the germline V gene are GTSNPN and SVGIG (reference sequence). The CDR3 loop spans 15 amino acids. The CDR3: CAWSGAGSINTEAFF. The CDR3 coding sequence is TGTGCCTGGAGTGGGGCGGGGTCCATTAACACTGAAGCTTTCTTT.

The chain combines TRBV25-1 with TRBJ2-2; D remains ambiguous. Germline V gives CDR1 MGHDK, CDR2 SYGVNS. Trimming stripped 7 bases from V and 3 bases from J, with 12 bases between. The CDR3 is 14 amino acids. The CDR3 is CASNARQDTGELFF. The CDR3 DNA follows: TGTGCCAGCAACGCCCGCCAGGACACCGGGGAGCTGTTTTTT.

The sample holds a few counts of this clone. This chain connects TRBV7-9 to TRBJ2-1; a weak D match, TRBD2 (5 bases). Between the trimmed V and J ends, which lost 5 bases and 0 bases, there was a span of 11 bases. The CDR3 totals 15 residues. Germline CDR1 is SEHNR and CDR2 is FQNEAQ (reference sequence). CDR3 coding DNA: TGTGCCAGCAGCCCGACTATCGGCTCCTACAATGAGCAGTTCTTC. This encodes CASSPTIGSYNEQFF. The full variable domain, in which reference TRBV7-9 and TRBJ2-1 provide the parts outside the CDR3, is DTGVSQNPRHKITKRGQNVTFRCDPISEHNRLYWYRQTLGQGPEFLTYFQNEAQLEKSRLLSDRFSAERPKGSFSTLEIQRTEQGDSAMYLCASSPTIGSYNEQFFGPGTRLTVL.

The chain couples TRBV10-3 to TRBJ1-2; 7 bases line up with TRBD1. Trimming removed 7 bases from V and 8 bases from J; junction bases left unmatched: 13. Germline loops: CDR1 ENHRY, CDR2 SYGVKD. CDR3 length: 14 amino acids. CDR3 sequence (DNA): TGTGCCATCACCGAGCCCGGACAGGTGGGAGGCTACACCTTC. Its protein is CAITEPGQVGGYTF.

The count of this clone is one. CDR3 sequence: CASSLWGQQGNQPQHF. DNA for the CDR3: TGTGCCAGCAGTTTATGGGGCCAGCAGGGCAATCAGCCCCAGCATTTT. The rearrangement links TRBV27 to TRBJ1-5, with D possibly matching TRBD1 (5 bases). V dropped 1 base and J dropped 2 bases, with 12 bases sitting between them. The CDR3 covers 16 residues. Germline assignment: CDR1 MNHEY and CDR2 SMNVEV (reference sequence).

The V gene is TRBV28, the J gene TRBJ2-4; TRBD1 matches at 9 bases. This CDR3 region has 16 residues. Trimming removed 7 bases from V and 4 bases from J; junction bases left unmatched: 11. Germline assignment: CDR1 MDHEN and CDR2 SYDVKM. In DNA, the CDR3 is TGTGCCAGCAATGCCCGGGGGACAGGGAAAAAAAACATTCAGTACTTC. Translating it yields CASNARGTGKKNIQYF.

The chain has TRBV7-2 and TRBJ2-3; D uncertain. Trimming removed 3 bases at V and 7 bases at J, with 5 bases between. The CDR3 totals 11 residues. The germline gives CDR1 SGHTA, CDR2 FQGNSA. The CDR3, as DNA: TGTGCCAGCAGCTTCGGATATACGCAGTATTTT. Amino acids: CASSFGYTQYF.

The chain carries TRBV5-1 and TRBJ2-2; 7 nucleotides align to TRBD1. Trimming at V came to 2 bases and at J to 5 bases, leaving 0 bases not matched to a gene. The germline gives CDR1 SGHRS, CDR2 YFSETQ. This CDR3 has 13 amino acids. CDR3 sequence (DNA): TGCGCCAGCAGCTTACAGGGGACCGGGGAGCTGTTTTTT. It specifies CASSLQGTGELFF. Full variable domain (outside the CDR3, taken from reference TRBV5-1 and TRBJ2-2): KAGVTQTPRYLIKTRGQQVTLSCSPISGHRSVSWYQQTPGQGLQFLFEYFSETQRNKGNFPGRFSGRQFSNSRSEMNVSTLELGDSALYLCASSLQGTGELFFGEGSRLTVL.

V usage is TRBV5-6 and J usage is TRBJ2-7; 9 bases map to TRBD1. Germline V lookup: CDR1 SGHDT, CDR2 YYEEEE. Losses at the gene ends were 0 bases for V and 0 bases for J; bases not matched to a gene: 4. The CDR3 length is 16 residues. CDR3: CASSLEGDRASYEQYF. The CDR3 DNA reads TGTGCCAGCAGCTTGGAGGGGGACAGGGCCTCCTACGAGCAGTACTTC.

The rearrangement uses TRBV6-5 and TRBJ1-2; perhaps TRBD1 as D (5 bases). The length of the CDR3 is 15 residues. Germline CDR1 reads MNHEY; CDR2 reads SVGAGI. V was cut by 0 bases and J by 7 bases, with 15 bases left in between. CDR3 protein: CASSYSLGEVSGYTF. The CDR3 DNA follows: TGTGCCAGCAGTTACTCGTTGGGGGAGGTATCTGGCTACACCTTC.

This chain connects TRBV28 to TRBJ2-2; D may match TRBD1 or TRBD2 (5 bases each). Trimming cost V 7 bases and J 6 bases, with 12 bases left between them. Germline loops: CDR1 MDHEN, CDR2 SYDVKM. The CDR3 is 13 residues long. For the CDR3, the DNA is TGTGCCAGCACCTCGGGGCAATCCGGGGAGCTGTTTTTT. The encoded protein is CASTSGQSGELFF.

This chain connects TRBV7-2 to TRBJ1-5, with no clear D. This CDR3 spans 16 amino acids. Looked up from germline, CDR1 is SGHTA and CDR2 is FQGNSA. V was shortened by 2 bases and J by 0 bases, with 11 bases between the two germline ends. The CDR3 DNA reads as TGTGCCAGCAGCTTATCGGCAGGATATAGCAATCAGCCCCAGCATTTT. Its protein product is CASSLSAGYSNQPQHF.

The CDR3 bases are TGCAGCGCTTTAAAGGGTAAGGTGAACACTGAAGCTTTCTTT. Translated: CSALKGKVNTEAFF. The chain joins TRBV29-1 to TRBJ1-1; D is undetermined. The CDR3 has 14 residues. V lost 7 bases and J lost 0, with 15 bases in between. Germline CDR1 is SQVTM and CDR2 is ANQGSEA.

This clone was recorded once. The chain joins TRBV11-2 to TRBJ1-1; perhaps TRBD1 as D (6 bases). CDR1 is SGHAT, CDR2 FQNNGV, per germline. Between the trimmed V and J ends, which lost 5 bases and 6 bases, there was a span of 16 bases. CDR3 length: 14 amino acids. The CDR3 coding sequence is TGTGCCAGCAGCCCCGGGGGCGGGGGACCTGAAGCTTTCTTT. It specifies CASSPGGGGPEAFF.

V usage is TRBV18 and J usage is TRBJ2-1; D perhaps matches TRBD2 (5 bases). CDR3 length equals 15 residues. V was pared by 5 bases and J by 2 bases, with 13 bases between. Germline-derived CDR1 and CDR2 are KGHSH and LQKENI. The DNA of the CDR3 is TGTGCCAGCTCATTAGAAGAACTAGCCTACAATGAGCAGTTCTTC. Translation: CASSLEELAYNEQFF.

This rearrangement joins TRBV11-3 to TRBJ1-1; D is unclear. CDR1 and CDR2 (germline): SGHNT, YENEEA. V was pared by 0 bases and J by 1 base, with 6 bases between. This CDR3 has 14 residues. The CDR3 protein is CASSLEGGNTEAFF. CDR3 nucleotide sequence: TGTGCCAGCAGCTTAGAGGGAGGGAACACTGAAGCTTTCTTT.

Only a few counts were recorded for this clone. The chain links TRBV6-1 to TRBJ2-2; the D is unclear. The germline CDR1 and CDR2 sequences are MNHNS and SASEGT. The ends were cut back, 5 bases at V and 3 bases at J, with 10 bases in the middle. The CDR3 is 14 amino acids. The CDR3 here is CASSPVFYTGELFF. In DNA, the CDR3 is TGTGCCAGCAGTCCCGTGTTTTACACCGGGGAGCTGTTTTTT.

V and J are TRBV19 and TRBJ2-1; 8 bases map to TRBD2. Germline V gene lookup returns CDR1 LNHDA and CDR2 SQIVND (reference sequence). J gave up 12 bases and V 3 bases, and 16 bases lay outside the gene matches. The CDR3 totals 16 residues. The CDR3 bases are TGTGCCAGTAGTATTGGGGCGGGTAGCGGGACCGCGGGGCAGTTCTTC. Protein: CASSIGAGSGTAGQFF.

This CDR3 is CASSYSSGADQPQHF. As DNA, the CDR3 is TGTGCCAGCAGTTACTCGTCCGGGGCGGACCAGCCCCAGCATTTT. The rearrangement links TRBV6-6 to TRBJ1-5, with D possibly matching TRBD1 (5 bases). The CDR3 loop spans 15 amino acids. CDR1 and CDR2 from the germline V gene are MNHNY and SVGAGI (reference sequence). The germline V and J ends were trimmed by 0 bases and 7 bases, with 13 bases remaining between them.

This clone was observed a handful of times. The genes are TRBV4-1 and TRBJ1-1; D might be TRBD1 (6 bases). V shed 6 bases and J shed 1 base, with 12 bases lying between them. CDR1 is MGHRA, CDR2 YSYEKL, per germline. This CDR3 region has 14 residues. The CDR3 spells CASRETGTNTEAFF. The CDR3, as DNA: TGCGCCAGCAGAGAGACAGGAACGAACACTGAAGCTTTCTTT.

The rearrangement uses TRBV5-8 and TRBJ2-7; D gene unclear. The CDR3 covers 16 residues. Between the trimmed V and J ends, which lost 4 bases and 6 bases, there was a span of 23 bases. From germline, CDR1 is SGHTS and CDR2 YDEGEE. DNA of the CDR3: TGTGCCAGCAGCCCAAGACCACCCCTACCAAAGGGCGAGCAGTACTTC. It specifies CASSPRPPLPKGEQYF.

This clone came up a few times. The gene calls are TRBV7-8 and TRBJ1-6; a weak D match, TRBD1 (6 bases). Germline V gene data show CDR1 as SGHVS and CDR2 as FQNEAQ. The CDR3 contains 12 residues. CDR3 amino acids: CATGQPNSPLHF. Here the CDR3 DNA reads TGTGCTACCGGACAGCCGAATTCACCCCTCCACTTT.

This chain uses TRBV5-1 with TRBJ2-3, with a tentative D call TRBD2 (5 bases). Trimming took 3 bases from V and 3 from J, leaving 11 bases between them. The V gene's germline CDR1 is SGHRS and CDR2 YFSETQ. The CDR3 runs 14 residues. The CDR3 DNA reads as TGCGCCAGCAGCTCCCGATCGGGGACAGATACGCAGTATTTT. Translation: CASSSRSGTDTQYF.

V is TRBV30 and J is TRBJ1-1, with D tentatively TRBD1 (5 bases). Germline values: CDR1 GTSNPN, CDR2 SVGIG (reference sequence). The V and J ends lost 5 bases and 5 bases respectively, with 21 bases between them. This CDR3 region has 15 residues. The CDR3 coding sequence is TGTGCCTGGGACGGGGGGAGAAACCGGGAGACTGAAGCTTTCTTT. This gives the protein CAWDGGRNRETEAFF. The complete variable domain, with remaining parts taken from reference TRBV30 and TRBJ1-1, reads SQTIHQWPATLVQPVGSPLSLECTVEGTSNPNLYWYRQAAGRGLQLLFYSVGIGQISSEVPQNLSASRPQDRQFILSSKKLLLSDSGFYLCAWDGGRNRETEAFFGQGTRLTVV.

CDR3 amino acids: CASSLFGVSRAGAFF. CDR3 coding DNA: TGTGCCAGCAGTTTATTTGGGGTATCTAGGGCCGGAGCTTTCTTT. The chain is built from TRBV27 and TRBJ1-1; D is ambiguous. The CDR3 spans 15 residues. Trimming took 1 base from V and 10 from J, leaving 19 bases between them. The germline gives CDR1 MNHEY, CDR2 SMNVEV (reference sequence).